Detailed here is one T cell receptor (beta chain). Its antigen is still unknown. The data derive from a study of Ad26.COV2.S vaccination and SARS-CoV-2 variants. Background on the study: Ad26.COV2.S was injected intramuscularly once or twice, 56 days apart. Study results and caveats: Spike-specific CD8+ and CD4+ T cell responses reportedly showed substantial breadth after vaccination. The placebo group had lower spike-specific TCR breadth than the vaccine recipients did.

The CDR3 is made up of 15 amino acids. The V and J ends lost 2 bases and 0 bases respectively, with 11 bases between them. Germline V CDR1 and CDR2: GTSNPN, SVGIG (reference sequence). The method was immunoSEQ multiplex PCR; TCRdb's version includes in-frame clones alone and lacks a portion of them. The sample lists fewer than 900,000 clones, approximately 88% occurring once. Treatment described: 15 to 20 received Ad26.COV2.S at low or high dose, single or two shots; about five received placebo; per-sample allocation not given. Material that was analyzed had been drawn on day 63 after the first vaccine or placebo injection.

The chain links TRBV30 to TRBJ2-1; D may correspond to TRBD1 or TRBD2 (5 bases each). Sample: peripheral blood, taken in a trial of Ad26.COV2.S vaccine versus placebo. The sequence derives from a person aged 18-65 years who received the Ad26.COV2.S COVID-19 vaccine or a placebo. This CDR3 reads CAWSSGPSSYNEQFF. The CDR3 DNA is TGTGCCTGGAGTTCGGGACCTAGCTCCTACAATGAGCAGTTCTTC.